A single sample is the source of the 20 T cell receptor beta chains below, sequenced in a study of diagnostic markers for celiac disease. TCRdb re-called the reads and shows each CDR3 protein once, DNA omitted. This sample's clone table lists some 240 distinct CDR3 sequences. The sequenced material came from either unsorted cells or a sorted T cell fraction (not recorded which). The receptor source for this set is a human donor. This table probably holds off-target reads from a library built for another chain.

The chain combines TRBV29-1 with TRBJ2-2. This CDR3 spans 12 amino acids. Germline CDR1 reads SQVTM; CDR2 reads ANQGSEA. The CDR3 spells CSVAIYTGELFF.

The chain links TRBV6-1 to TRBJ2-7; checking the TCRdb D call of TRBD1 is not possible without DNA. Germline V gene sequence: CDR1 MNHNS, CDR2 SASEGT. This CDR3 contains 14 residues. This CDR3 reads CASSRGTGIEEQYF.

The CDR3 sequence is CASSVGRGYEQYF. The V call is TRBV10-2, the J call TRBJ2-7; TCRdb's D call of TRBD1 is untestable without DNA. Germline V lookup: CDR1 WSHSY, CDR2 SAAADI. CDR3 length equals 13 residues.

Its frequency marks this clonotype as hyperexpanded (1% or more). The CDR3 is CSVDITGMNTEAFF. This chain connects TRBV29-1 to TRBJ1-1; TCRdb outputs TRBD1, but without DNA this stays unchecked. Germline V gene sequence: CDR1 SQVTM, CDR2 ANQGSEA. CDR3 size: 14 residues.

This clonotype is labeled large based on frequency. This rearrangement joins TRBV7-9 to TRBJ1-4; the D call from TCRdb, TRBD1, cannot be confirmed without DNA. The CDR3 is 16 amino acids. CDR1 and CDR2 from the germline V gene are SEHNR and FQNEAQ (reference sequence). CDR3 sequence: CASSLADRGPDEKLFF. The full variable domain, in which reference TRBV7-9 and TRBJ1-4 provide the parts outside the CDR3, is DTGVSQNPRHKITKRGQNVTFRCDPISEHNRLYWYRQTLGQGPEFLTYFQNEAQLEKSRLLSDRFSAERPKGSFSTLEIQRTEQGDSAMYLCASSLADRGPDEKLFFGSGTQLSVL.

The genes are TRBV7-8 and TRBJ1-2; the TRBD1 assignment by TCRdb is unverifiable without DNA. Germline assignment: CDR1 SGHVS and CDR2 FQNEAQ. CDR3 length: 14 residues. CDR3 in amino acids: CATTSQGLIDGYTF. Combining the CDR3 with reference TRBV7-8 and TRBJ1-2 gives the whole variable domain GAGVSQSPRYKVAKRGQDVALRCDPISGHVSLFWYQQALGQGPEFLTYFQNEAQLDKSGLPSDRFFAERPEGSVSTLKIQRTQQEDSAVYLCATTSQGLIDGYTFGSGTRLTVV.

According to its frequency, this clonotype is hyperexpanded. J is TRBJ2-1 and V is TRBV9; absent DNA, TCRdb's TRBD2 call cannot be checked. Germline V gives CDR1 SGDLS, CDR2 YYNGEE. This CDR3 contains 15 residues. This CDR3 reads CASSVETVADNEQFF.

This chain links TRBV4-3 with TRBJ2-1; as DNA is missing, the TRBD1 call by TCRdb cannot be tested. This CDR3 is 14 amino acids long. The germline V gene has CDR1 LGHNA and CDR2 YSLEER. CDR3 residues: CASSQRQGYNEQFF.

V is TRBV27 and J is TRBJ2-5; no DNA is available, so the TRBD1 call from TCRdb remains unchecked. The CDR3 loop spans 13 amino acids. The germline CDR1 and CDR2 sequences are MNHEY and SMNVEV (reference sequence). The CDR3 sequence is CASSSTGPETQYF.

This rearrangement joins TRBV19 to TRBJ2-7; the D call of TRBD1 rests on TCRdb alone, since no DNA is present to check it. The CDR3 totals 12 residues. The germline V gene encodes CDR1 LNHDA and CDR2 SQIVND (reference sequence). CDR3 region: CASISGDYEQYF.

This chain joins TRBV28 and TRBJ1-1; TCRdb's D gene call, TRBD1, goes unchecked for lack of DNA. The CDR3 sequence is 12 residues long. Germline CDR1 reads MDHEN; CDR2 reads SYDVKM. CDR3 in amino acids: CASSAGRTEAFF. Together with reference TRBV28 and TRBJ1-1, the CDR3 gives the full variable domain: DVKVTQSSRYLVKRTGEKVFLECVQDMDHENMFWYRQDPGLGLRLIYFSYDVKMKEKGDIPEGYSVSREKKERFSLILESASTNQTSMYLCASSAGRTEAFFGQGTRLTVV.

This clonotype is called large based on its frequency. J is TRBJ2-3 and V is TRBV27. CDR3 length equals 12 residues. CDR1 is MNHEY and CDR2 is SMNVEV in the germline V gene (reference sequence). The CDR3 region is CASSPRTDTQYF.

This clonotype is identified as large from frequency. V usage is TRBV19 and J usage is TRBJ1-2; checking the TCRdb D call of TRBD1 is not possible without DNA. The CDR3 is 14 residues long. Germline CDR1 and CDR2: LNHDA and SQIVND (reference sequence). This CDR3 is CASRKEQGMVGYTF.

This clonotype shows up as medium-sized by frequency. The gene calls are TRBV2 and TRBJ2-5; TCRdb proposes TRBD2, but this gene call is untestable without DNA. The germline V gene encodes CDR1 SNHLY and CDR2 FYNNEI. This CDR3 has 17 residues. CDR3 sequence reads: CASSEKSGLADQETQYF. Supplemented by reference TRBV2 and TRBJ2-5, the full variable domain reads EPEVTQTPSHQVTQMGQEVILRCVPISNHLYFYWYRQILGQKVEFLVSFYNNEISEKSEIFDDQFSVERPDGSNFTLKIRSTKLEDSAMYFCASSEKSGLADQETQYFGPGTRLLVL.

J is TRBJ2-5 and V is TRBV7-8. The CDR3 consists of 12 residues. In germline, CDR1 is SGHVS, CDR2 FQNEAQ. CDR3 residues: CASSLSGETQYF.

The rearrangement links TRBV7-9 to TRBJ2-3; with no DNA, the TCRdb D assignment of TRBD1 cannot be verified. Germline loops: CDR1 SEHNR, CDR2 FQNEAQ (reference sequence). The CDR3 covers 15 residues. The CDR3 loop reads CASSLDMSSTDTQYF.

The chain uses TRBV10-3 and TRBJ1-5; there is no DNA to check the TCRdb D call of TRBD1. Germline V gives CDR1 ENHRY, CDR2 SYGVKD. This CDR3 is 17 amino acids long. CDR3 amino acids: CAISESVSGQGYQPQHF.

This clonotype is identified as medium-sized from frequency. The chain couples TRBV7-9 to TRBJ2-1; the TRBD1 assignment by TCRdb is unverifiable without DNA. This CDR3 has 16 amino acids. CDR1 is SEHNR, CDR2 FQNEAQ, per germline (reference sequence). The CDR3 region is CASSPPDTDSYNEQFF.

The CDR3 loop is CASSGGTATYGYTF. This chain connects TRBV2 to TRBJ1-2. Per the germline V gene, CDR1 is SNHLY and CDR2 is FYNNEI. The CDR3 totals 14 residues.

Its frequency marks this clonotype as medium-sized. This rearrangement joins TRBV5-5 to TRBJ2-3; TCRdb's assignment of TRBD2 cannot be checked, as there is no DNA. The CDR3 spans 16 residues. Germline V gene lookup returns CDR1 SGHKS and CDR2 YYEKEE (reference sequence). CDR3 residues: CASGGTSGTSTDTQYF.